Shown below are 27 T cell receptor beta chains from a single sample sequenced in a study of CD8 T cells in Susac syndrome. RNA in amounts of about 0.5 to 1 ug was reverse transcribed with random hexamers. TCRdb analysed the immunoSEQ multiplex PCR reads with MiXCR anew, one entry per CDR3 protein. Altogether about 280,000 distinct CDR3 sequences are present, roughly 81% being singletons, with the ten largest covering about 0.11%. Sample: CD8+ T cells from PBMCs. These receptors came from a human donor with multiple sclerosis.

The V call is TRBV6-1, the J call TRBJ2-1; perhaps TRBD2 as D (5 bases). With 4 bases removed from V and 8 bases from J, the gap between germline ends came to 21 bases. The CDR3 loop spans 16 amino acids. Germline assignment: CDR1 MNHNS and CDR2 SASEGT. The CDR3 is CASSAWGADPRDEQFF. CDR3 nucleotides: TGTGCCAGCAGTGCCTGGGGAGCGGACCCTCGCGATGAGCAGTTCTTC.

This rearrangement joins TRBV29-1 to TRBJ2-7, with D maybe TRBD2 (6 bases). Trimming pared 1 base from V and 4 bases from J, leaving 23 bases between. This CDR3 has 17 amino acids. Germline loops: CDR1 SQVTM, CDR2 ANQGSEA. CDR3 in amino acids: CSVEGRGLPGEVYEQYF. CDR3 DNA sequence: TGCAGCGTTGAAGGCCGGGGCCTCCCGGGGGAGGTGTACGAGCAGTACTTC.

This clonotype has only one observation. The rearrangement joins TRBV30 to TRBJ2-7, with unresolved D. Deletions cut 5 bases from V and 5 bases from J, with 13 bases between. Germline CDR1 and CDR2: GTSNPN and SVGIG (reference sequence). The CDR3 has 12 amino acids. The CDR3 protein is CAWEMRANEQYF. The CDR3 DNA sequence: TGTGCCTGGGAAATGCGAGCGAACGAGCAGTACTTC.

In its sample, this clonotype was seen a few times. V and J are TRBV3-1 and TRBJ2-7, with 12 bases identical to TRBD2. The J segment lost 5 bases and the V segment lost 0 bases, leaving 5 bases of the junction unmatched. Germline values: CDR1 LGHDT, CDR2 YNNKEL (reference sequence). This CDR3 has 16 amino acids. The CDR3 bases are TGTGCCAGCAGCCAAGAGGAAACTAGCGGGAGGAACGAGCAGTACTTC. It codes for CASSQEETSGRNEQYF.

The V gene is TRBV13, the J gene TRBJ1-4, with TRBD1 matching 7 bases. Germline V gene sequence: CDR1 PRHDT, CDR2 FYEKMQ (reference sequence). V lost 5 bases, J lost 4 bases, and 13 bases stayed unmatched. The CDR3 spans 17 residues. The CDR3 sequence: CASSGGTAPGRNEKLFF. CDR3 in DNA: TGTGCCAGCAGCGGAGGGACAGCTCCCGGCCGTAATGAAAAACTGTTTTTT.

This clonotype has just a few counts. The V call is TRBV9, the J call TRBJ2-7, with a possible D match to TRBD2 (5 bases). CDR1 SGDLS and CDR2 YYNGEE come from the germline V gene. V lost 2 bases and J lost 2, with 11 bases in between. The CDR3 runs 14 residues. The CDR3 loop reads CASSVGGSTYEQYF. CDR3 nucleotides: TGTGCCAGCAGCGTGGGCGGGTCGACCTACGAGCAGTACTTC.

The chain recombines TRBV12-3 or TRBV12-4 with TRBJ2-7; 9 bases line up with TRBD2. The CDR3 is made up of 15 amino acids. Unmatched junction bases numbered 8, after V lost 5 bases and J lost 3 bases. CDR3 coding DNA: TGTGCCAGCAGTAACTCTAGCGGGGCCCGCTACGAGCAGTACTTC. Its translation: CASSNSSGARYEQYF.

The chain is built from TRBV14 and TRBJ1-1; D gene uncertain. CDR3 size: 15 residues. The ends were cut back, 4 bases at V and 0 bases at J, with 12 bases in the middle. The germline gives CDR1 SGHDN, CDR2 FVKESK. The CDR3 region has the DNA TGTGCCAGCAGCCCTCACCGACGGCTGAACACTGAAGCTTTCTTT. Translated: CASSPHRRLNTEAFF.

The CDR3 DNA follows: TGTGCCAGCAGCATGAACTCCGTTTCCTACAATGAGCAGTTCTTC. Encoded protein: CASSMNSVSYNEQFF. The V gene is TRBV7-3, the J gene TRBJ2-1; D unclear. Germline V gives CDR1 SGHTA, CDR2 FQGTGA. V was trimmed by 5 bases and J by 1 base, leaving 12 bases between them. The CDR3 spans 15 residues. The complete variable domain, with remaining parts taken from reference TRBV7-3 and TRBJ2-1, reads GAGVSQTPSNKVTEKGKYVELRCDPISGHTALYWYRQSLGQGPEFLIYFQGTGAADDSGLPNDRFFAVRPEGSVSTLKIQRTERGDSAVYLCASSMNSVSYNEQFFGPGTRLTVL.

This clonotype was picked up one time. V usage is TRBV15 and J usage is TRBJ1-1; no firm D call. V lost 3 bases, J lost 6 bases, and 8 bases lay in between. The CDR3 sequence is 12 residues long. CDR1 is LNHNV, CDR2 YYDKDF, per germline (reference sequence). The CDR3: CATSSVRPEAFF. In DNA form, the CDR3 reads TGTGCCACCAGCAGCGTTCGCCCTGAAGCTTTCTTT. Complete variable domain (other parts from reference TRBV15 and TRBJ1-1): DAMVIQNPRYQVTQFGKPVTLSCSQTLNHNVMYWYQQKSSQAPKLLFHYYDKDFNNEADTPDNFQSRRPNTSFCFLDIRSPGLGDTAMYLCATSSVRPEAFFGQGTRLTVV.

This clonotype was found once. The chain uses TRBV7-9 and TRBJ2-3; perhaps TRBD1 as D (6 bases). Trimming removed 4 bases at V and 3 bases at J, with 26 bases between. The length of the CDR3 is 19 residues. CDR1 SEHNR and CDR2 FQNEAQ come from the germline V gene (reference sequence). The DNA of the CDR3 is TGTGCCAGCAGCTCAAACCTCCGACTGGACAGAAGATTAACAGATACGCAGTATTTT. Translation: CASSSNLRLDRRLTDTQYF.

V and J are TRBV27 and TRBJ1-5, with TRBD1 identical over 10 bases. J lost 2 bases, V lost 5 bases, and 9 bases had no gene match. The CDR3 runs to 17 residues. CDR1 and CDR2 (germline): MNHEY, SMNVEV (reference sequence). DNA of the CDR3: TGTGCCAGCAGTCCGCTAGGGACAGGGGTACGCAATCAGCCCCAGCATTTT. It translates to CASSPLGTGVRNQPQHF.

The chain recombines TRBV6-1 with TRBJ1-5; weak D call: TRBD1 (5 bases). Germline CDR1 MNHNS, CDR2 SASEGT. Trimming removed 7 bases at V and 0 bases at J, with 13 bases between. The CDR3 extends over 15 amino acids. The CDR3 is CASTPGTASNQPQHF. The CDR3 region has the DNA TGTGCCAGCACCCCAGGGACGGCTAGCAATCAGCCCCAGCATTTT.

The CDR3 sequence is CATSPPATGTYEQYF. The CDR3 coding sequence is TGTGCCACCAGCCCTCCAGCTACAGGAACCTACGAGCAGTACTTC. The chain has TRBV15 and TRBJ2-7; TRBD1 is a possible D gene (5 bases). V was clipped by 5 bases and J by 2 bases, with 16 bases between them. There are 15 residues in the CDR3. Germline V gene data show CDR1 as LNHNV and CDR2 as YYDKDF (reference sequence).

This clonotype was seen just once. This sequence joins TRBV28 and TRBJ1-6; the match to TRBD1 covers 8 bases. The CDR3 has 16 amino acids. The V gene's germline CDR1 is MDHEN and CDR2 SYDVKM. V lost 2 bases and J lost 9; bases outside the gene matches: 9. CDR3: CASSLAAGGLGSPLHF. The CDR3 DNA sequence: TGTGCCAGCAGTTTAGCTGCAGGGGGCTTAGGTTCACCCCTCCACTTT.

Only one count was recorded for this clonotype. The chain uses TRBV4-2 and TRBJ2-7, with D possibly TRBD2 on 6 matching bases. The ends were cut back, 5 bases at V and 3 bases at J, with 11 bases in the middle. The CDR3 runs to 13 residues. CDR1 is LGHNA, CDR2 YNFKEQ, per germline. The CDR3 nucleotides are TGTGCCAGCAGCAACGGGAGTGGCTACGAGCAGTACTTC. This gives the protein CASSNGSGYEQYF.

The V gene is TRBV11-2, the J gene TRBJ2-1; 7 nucleotides align to TRBD2. The germline V gene encodes CDR1 SGHAT and CDR2 FQNNGV. This CDR3 has 16 residues. V gave up 1 base and J gave up 8 bases; unmatched junction bases: 11. CDR3 DNA: TGTGCCAGCAGCTTAGCCCACCAGGCGGGAGTCTATGAGCAGTTCTTC. Its protein is CASSLAHQAGVYEQFF.

The V gene is TRBV19, the J gene TRBJ1-5; no clear D. Deletions cut 5 bases from V and 5 bases from J, with 10 bases between. The CDR3 spans 13 residues. Germline values: CDR1 LNHDA, CDR2 SQIVND (reference sequence). CDR3 sequence: CASSPRTYQPQHF. The CDR3 bases are TGTGCCAGTAGTCCGCGGACCTATCAGCCCCAGCATTTT.

This chain joins TRBV27 and TRBJ2-1; 7 bases agree with TRBD2. The V gene end was trimmed by 5 bases and the J gene end by 6 bases; junction bases not matched to a gene: 13. CDR1 and CDR2 (germline): MNHEY, SMNVEV (reference sequence). CDR3 size: 16 residues. For the CDR3, the DNA is TGTGCCAGCAGTCCCTCCCGGGCGGGAGCTCTCAATGAGCAGTTCTTC. The encoded protein is CASSPSRAGALNEQFF.

V and J are TRBV3-1 and TRBJ2-1; D ambiguous. Trimming removed 2 bases at V and 6 bases at J, with 11 bases between. The CDR3 spans 14 residues. Looked up from germline, CDR1 is LGHDT and CDR2 is YNNKEL (reference sequence). The CDR3 DNA sequence: TGTGCCAGCAGCCAATCGGCGAGGCGCAATGAGCAGTTCTTC. Translation gives CASSQSARRNEQFF.

The chain has TRBV11-2 and TRBJ2-4; 7 positions match TRBD1. CDR1 is SGHAT, CDR2 FQNNGV, per germline. This CDR3 contains 16 residues. The V gene end was trimmed by 0 bases and the J gene end by 2 bases; junction bases not matched to a gene: 4. DNA of the CDR3: TGTGCCAGCAGCTTAGAGGCAGGGGGAACCAAAAACATTCAGTACTTC. The encoded protein is CASSLEAGGTKNIQYF.

The V call is TRBV19, the J call TRBJ1-5; tentatively, D is TRBD1 (6 bases). The V gene lost 5 bases and the J gene lost 7 bases, with 12 bases spanning the gap. CDR3 length: 13 amino acids. Germline V lookup: CDR1 LNHDA, CDR2 SQIVND (reference sequence). The CDR3 nucleotides read TGTGCCAGTAGTGTACAGGGTTGGCAGCCCCAGCATTTT. Its protein is CASSVQGWQPQHF.

The chain couples TRBV12-3 or TRBV12-4 to TRBJ2-7, with 14 bases that match TRBD2. The V and J ends lost 6 bases and 6 bases, in that order; junction bases with no gene match: 13. The CDR3 totals 17 residues. CDR3 residues: CASRSSGLAGARGEQYF. The CDR3 DNA follows: TGTGCCAGCAGGAGTTCGGGACTAGCGGGAGCGAGAGGCGAGCAGTACTTC.

This chain uses TRBV4-1 with TRBJ1-5; D call uncertain. Germline CDR1 and CDR2: MGHRA and YSYEKL. The CDR3 spans 13 residues. The V gene lost 3 bases and the J gene lost 5 bases, with 8 bases spanning the gap. Here the CDR3 reads CASSQRDYQPQHF. CDR3 nucleotide sequence: TGCGCCAGCAGCCAGCGGGATTATCAGCCCCAGCATTTT.

The chain links TRBV25-1 to TRBJ1-2; no definite D call. V gave up 0 bases and J gave up 6 bases, with 20 bases separating them. CDR3 length: 17 residues. CDR1 MGHDK and CDR2 SYGVNS come from the germline V gene. The CDR3 reads CASSEYEADHGFNGYTF. The CDR3 DNA reads as TGTGCCAGCAGTGAATATGAGGCGGACCACGGATTCAATGGCTACACCTTC.

This clonotype showed up just a few times. The chain is built from TRBV6-1 and TRBJ2-5; unclear D gene. This CDR3 has 12 amino acids. The germline V gene encodes CDR1 MNHNS and CDR2 SASEGT. V lost 8 bases and J lost 3, with 10 bases in between. CDR3 in DNA: TGTGCCAGCTCCACAGAAAAAGAGACCCAGTACTTC. Translated: CASSTEKETQYF.

The V and J genes are TRBV20-1 and TRBJ2-7; D may be TRBD2 (6 bases). The CDR3 contains 14 residues. Germline-derived CDR1 and CDR2 are DFQATT and SNEGSKA (reference sequence). The V and J ends lost 0 bases and 4 bases respectively, with 13 bases between them. CDR3 protein: CSARERGMEYEQYF. The CDR3 DNA sequence: TGCAGTGCTAGAGAACGCGGGATGGAGTACGAGCAGTACTTC.